A selection of T cell receptor beta chains follows, all from one sample in a study of T-cell memory formation after mild COVID-19. TCRdb passed the 5' RACE reads through MiXCR, listing each CDR3 protein once. The sample shows 340,000 or so distinct CDR3 sequences, 10% to 15% of them seen only once. Material for sequencing was PBMCs or a T cell subset sorted from them (not recorded which). The receptors come from a man younger than 35 who had mild COVID-19 (a few samples of this study predate the infection). Cell type and time point are not known. The CDR3 runs from the conserved cysteine through the conserved F or W. A D gene is named only where the DNA matches it firmly. Clone size appears in some rows only: once, few, many, or a class for an expanded clone.

clone_size,d_call,v_call,j_call,cdr3_nt,cdr3_aa
few,TRBD2,TRBV9,TRBJ2-3,TGTGCCAGCAGCGTCGATAGCGGGGGCGAATACACAGATACGCAGTATTTT,CASSVDSGGEYTDTQYF
.,.,TRBV15,TRBJ2-1,TGTGCCACCAGCAGAGATAGGATCTTAGCCTACAATGAGCAGTTCTTC,CATSRDRILAYNEQFF
few,.,TRBV20-1,TRBJ1-5,TGCAGTGCCCGGACAGTAGGGAATCAGCCCCAGCATTTT,CSARTVGNQPQHF
few,TRBD1,TRBV5-6,TRBJ2-1,TGTGCCAGCAGCCAGAGGGAAGTGACAGGGAACTACAATGAGCAGTTCTTC,CASSQREVTGNYNEQFF
.,.,TRBV7-2,TRBJ2-4,TGTGCCAGCAGCTTAGTCCGGGGCCAAAACATTCAGTACTTC,CASSLVRGQNIQYF
few,TRBD2,TRBV6-2/TRBV6-3,TRBJ2-5,TGTGCCAGCAGTCGAGCGGGGGTTGAAGAGACCCAGTACTTC,CASSRAGVEETQYF
.,.,TRBV5-6,TRBJ2-3,TGTGCCAGCAGCTTGGGAGCTTCGCCCGACACAGATACGCAGTATTTT,CASSLGASPDTDTQYF
.,TRBD1,TRBV3-1,TRBJ2-1,TGTGCCAGCAGCCGGGGACAGGAACAGTTCTTC,CASSRGQEQFF
few,.,TRBV2,TRBJ2-1,TGTGCCAGCAGTGAAGGTCCCGCCGGAAGCAATGAGCAGTTCTTC,CASSEGPAGSNEQFF
few,TRBD1,TRBV6-2/TRBV6-3,TRBJ2-2,TGTGCCAGCAGAAGGACAGGGGGTAACACCGGGGAGCTGTTTTTT,CASRRTGGNTGELFF
many,TRBD2,TRBV9,TRBJ2-5,TGTGCCAGCAGCGTAGCGGGGGGGCTGGTTGAGACCCAGTACTTC,CASSVAGGLVETQYF
.,.,TRBV28,TRBJ2-1,TGTGCCAGCAGTCCGAGGTACGCAGGGGCGCGAAACAATGAGCAGTTCTTC,CASSPRYAGARNNEQFF
.,.,TRBV7-6,TRBJ1-1,TGTGCCAGCAGCTTAGAAGGGTACCCAGCTTTCTTT,CASSLEGYPAFF
.,.,TRBV25-1,TRBJ2-7,TGTGCCAGCAGTACCGTTAACGAGCAGTACTTC,CASSTVNEQYF
few,.,TRBV11-2,TRBJ1-1,TGTGCCAGCAGCAAAGGACAGTTCTCTACCATGAACACTGAAGCTTTCTTT,CASSKGQFSTMNTEAFF
.,.,TRBV9,TRBJ1-2,TGTGCCAGCAGCCCGACTGGGGAGCCGGGAGGCTACACCTTC,CASSPTGEPGGYTF
.,.,TRBV4-3,TRBJ2-7,TGCGCCAGCAGCCATAGCAAGGGGGTGGGCGAGCAGTACTTC,CASSHSKGVGEQYF
.,TRBD1,TRBV5-1,TRBJ1-4,TGCGCCAGCAGCCTCGGGACAGGGGGCCGGCATGAAAAACTGTTTTTT,CASSLGTGGRHEKLFF
few,.,TRBV18,TRBJ2-7,TGTGCCTCGGGGGCAGGAACCTACGAGCAGTACTTC,CASGAGTYEQYF
few,.,TRBV20-1,TRBJ2-3,TGCAGTGCTAGAAATCCGGGACGCCGAAGGGGCACAGATACGCAGTATTTT,CSARNPGRRRGTDTQYF
.,.,TRBV2,TRBJ1-5,TGTGCCAGCAGGAGAGGGATACAGCCCCAGCATTTT,CASRRGIQPQHF
many,TRBD2,TRBV4-3,TRBJ2-1,TGCGCCAGCAGTCCCACTAGCGGGGGATCAAATGAGCAGTTCTTC,CASSPTSGGSNEQFF
.,.,TRBV15,TRBJ2-7,TGTGCCACCAGCAGAGATGATGCAGCCCGCGAGCAGTACTTC,CATSRDDAAREQYF
.,TRBD1,TRBV4-3,TRBJ1-5,TGCGCCAGCAGCCAAGTTTGGACAGGGACCCTGCGGGAGCCCCAGCATTTT,CASSQVWTGTLREPQHF
few,.,TRBV5-1,TRBJ1-1,TGCGCCAGCAGCGACCGGGGGGCGAACACTGAAGCTTTCTTT,CASSDRGANTEAFF
.,.,TRBV11-3,TRBJ2-1,TGTGCCAGCAGCCCAGGGGTCTCGGGGAGGAATGAGCAGTTCTTC,CASSPGVSGRNEQFF
.,.,TRBV9,TRBJ2-7,TGTGCCAGCAGCGTAGACTGTGATCCCTCCTACGAGCAGTACTTC,CASSVDCDPSYEQYF
.,TRBD1,TRBV12-3/TRBV12-4,TRBJ2-5,TGTGCCAGCAGTTCAAGCTACAGGGGGCTCGCGACCCAGTACTTC,CASSSSYRGLATQYF
many,.,TRBV14,TRBJ2-1,TGTGCCAGCAGTTCGGGAGAAGGGTACGGTGAGCAGTTCTTC,CASSSGEGYGEQFF
few,.,TRBV20-1,TRBJ2-3,TGCAGTGTTAGGATTCGCACAGATACGCAGTATTTT,CSVRIRTDTQYF
few,TRBD2,TRBV6-1,TRBJ2-5,TGTGCCAGCAGGGTTCAACTAGCGTTATTAGAGACCCAGTACTTC,CASRVQLALLETQYF
few,.,TRBV4-3,TRBJ2-2,TGCGCCAGCAGCTTTTTGGGACGGGACACCGGGGAGCTGTTTTTT,CASSFLGRDTGELFF
.,.,TRBV7-9,TRBJ1-1,TGTGCCAGCAGCGAATCAGGGAGAGGCACTGAAGCTTTCTTT,CASSESGRGTEAFF
.,.,TRBV18,TRBJ2-7,TGTGCCAGCTCACCGGGACACCCTGCCCACGAGCAGTACTTC,CASSPGHPAHEQYF
.,.,TRBV18,TRBJ2-4,TGTGCCAGCTCACCGGACACCGACATTCAGTACTTC,CASSPDTDIQYF
.,TRBD2,TRBV7-2,TRBJ2-3,TGTGCCAGCAGCTCAGACCGACTAGCGGGACGGGATACGCAGTATTTT,CASSSDRLAGRDTQYF
few,TRBD1,TRBV20-1,TRBJ2-1,TGCAGTGCTAGCCCCCTCGCAGGGGGCTCCTACAATGAGCAGTTCTTC,CSASPLAGGSYNEQFF
few,.,TRBV28,TRBJ2-1,TGTGCCAGCAGTTTGCCTAGCGTCTCCAGAGGTGAGCAGTTCTTC,CASSLPSVSRGEQFF
few,.,TRBV9,TRBJ2-7,TGTGCCAGCAGCGTAGGTGCCGACAGAAGCTCCTACGAGCAGTACTTC,CASSVGADRSSYEQYF
.,TRBD2,TRBV5-1,TRBJ2-7,TGCGCCAGCAGCTGGGGAGGGCACGAGCAGTACTTC,CASSWGGHEQYF
many,.,TRBV7-9,TRBJ1-6,TGTGCCAGCAGCTTGACCTCCTTGGGGTCACCCCTCCACTTT,CASSLTSLGSPLHF
many,TRBD2,TRBV2,TRBJ2-1,TGTGCCAGCACATCTACGACTAGCGGGGCGGGCGAGCAGTTCTTC,CASTSTTSGAGEQFF
few,.,TRBV15,TRBJ2-6,TGTGCCACCAGCAGAGCTGGGGCCAACGTCCTGACTTTC,CATSRAGANVLTF
.,TRBD1,TRBV5-1,TRBJ2-5,TGCGCCAGCAGCTTTGGGCTGGGACAGGGGCAAGAGACCCAGTACTTC,CASSFGLGQGQETQYF
few,TRBD2,TRBV9,TRBJ2-7,TGTGCCAGCAGCCCCGGGGGGATCAGACCCTACGAGCAGTACTTC,CASSPGGIRPYEQYF
.,TRBD1,TRBV6-1,TRBJ2-7,TGTGCCAGCAGGACGACAGGGATTGGTGAAGAGCAGTACTTC,CASRTTGIGEEQYF
few,TRBD1,TRBV11-2,TRBJ2-2,TGTGCCGGGAGACAGGGGGCGGGGTGGACCGGGGAGCTGTTTTTT,CAGRQGAGWTGELFF
few,.,TRBV11-2,TRBJ1-1,TGTGCCAGCAGCCCGTCCACACTGGGAAACACTGAAGCTTTCTTT,CASSPSTLGNTEAFF
.,.,TRBV20-1,TRBJ2-1,TGCCGATCCCCCGGGACCTCCAATGAGCAGTTCTTC,CRSPGTSNEQFF
many,.,TRBV5-1,TRBJ2-1,TGCGCCAGCAGCTTGGTGCCGGGGCTTGGCTACAATGAGCAGTTCTTC,CASSLVPGLGYNEQFF
.,TRBD2,TRBV4-2,TRBJ2-2,TGTGCCAGCAGCCAAGATCTGGGGACTAGACTCTCCAGCGGGGAGCTGTTTTTT,CASSQDLGTRLSSGELFF
.,.,TRBV5-6,TRBJ1-5,TGTGCCAGCAGCTTGGGCAGGATCGGCTATCAGCCCCAGCATTTT,CASSLGRIGYQPQHF
.,TRBD1,TRBV5-5,TRBJ1-1,TGTGCCAGCAGCTTAAACAGGGGGAACACTGAAGCTTTCTTT,CASSLNRGNTEAFF
.,.,TRBV24-1,TRBJ1-2,TGTGCCACCAGTGATGAGGGTTCGTCCGCTGGCTACACCTTC,CATSDEGSSAGYTF